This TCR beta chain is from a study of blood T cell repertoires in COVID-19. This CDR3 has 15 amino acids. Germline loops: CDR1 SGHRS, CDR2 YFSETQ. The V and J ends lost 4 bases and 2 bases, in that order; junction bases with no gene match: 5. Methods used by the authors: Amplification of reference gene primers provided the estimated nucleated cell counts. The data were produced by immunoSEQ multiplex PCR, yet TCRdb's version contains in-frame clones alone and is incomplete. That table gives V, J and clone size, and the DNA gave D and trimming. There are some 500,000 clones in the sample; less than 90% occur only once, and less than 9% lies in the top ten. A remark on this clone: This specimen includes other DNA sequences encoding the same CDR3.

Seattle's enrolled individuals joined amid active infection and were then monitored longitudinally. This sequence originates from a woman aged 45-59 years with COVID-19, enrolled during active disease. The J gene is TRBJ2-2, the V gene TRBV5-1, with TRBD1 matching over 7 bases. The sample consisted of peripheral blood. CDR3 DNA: TGCGCCAGCAGCGTGACAGGGACCAACACCGGGGAGCTGTTTTTT. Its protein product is CASSVTGTNTGELFF.